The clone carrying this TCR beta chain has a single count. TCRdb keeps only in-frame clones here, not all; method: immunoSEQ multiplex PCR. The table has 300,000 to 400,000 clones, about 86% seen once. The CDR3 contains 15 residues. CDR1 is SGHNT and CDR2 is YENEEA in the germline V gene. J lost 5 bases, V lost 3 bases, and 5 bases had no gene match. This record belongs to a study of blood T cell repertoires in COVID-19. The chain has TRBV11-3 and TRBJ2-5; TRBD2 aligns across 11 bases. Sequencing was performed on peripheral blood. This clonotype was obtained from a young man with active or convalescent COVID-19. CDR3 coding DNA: TGTGCCAGCAGCTTCATAGCGGGGGGGCCCGAGACCCAGTACTTC. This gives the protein CASSFIAGGPETQYF.